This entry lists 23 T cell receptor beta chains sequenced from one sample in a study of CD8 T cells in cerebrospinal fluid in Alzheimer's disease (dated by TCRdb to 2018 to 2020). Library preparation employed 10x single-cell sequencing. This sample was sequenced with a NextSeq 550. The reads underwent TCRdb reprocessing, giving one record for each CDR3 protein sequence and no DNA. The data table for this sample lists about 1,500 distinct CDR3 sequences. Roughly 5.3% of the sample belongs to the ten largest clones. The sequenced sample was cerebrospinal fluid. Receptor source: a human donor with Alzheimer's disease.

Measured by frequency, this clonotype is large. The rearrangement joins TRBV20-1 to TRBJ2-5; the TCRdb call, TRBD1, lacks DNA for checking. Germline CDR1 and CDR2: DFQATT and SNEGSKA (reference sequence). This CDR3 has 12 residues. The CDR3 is CSAEARRGTQYF.

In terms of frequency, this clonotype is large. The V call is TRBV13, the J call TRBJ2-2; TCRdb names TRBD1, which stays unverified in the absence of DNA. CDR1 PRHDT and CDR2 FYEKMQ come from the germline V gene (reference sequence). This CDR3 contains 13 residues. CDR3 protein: CASTLRGTGELFF.

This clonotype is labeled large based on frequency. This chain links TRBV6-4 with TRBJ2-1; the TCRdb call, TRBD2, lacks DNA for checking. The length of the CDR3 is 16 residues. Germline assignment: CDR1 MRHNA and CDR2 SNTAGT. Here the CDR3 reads CASSGLAGGPHNEQFF.

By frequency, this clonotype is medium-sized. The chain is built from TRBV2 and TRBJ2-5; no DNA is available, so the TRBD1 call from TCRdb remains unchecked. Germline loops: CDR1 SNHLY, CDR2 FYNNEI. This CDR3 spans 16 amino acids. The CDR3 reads CASSEGRGGYQETQYF.

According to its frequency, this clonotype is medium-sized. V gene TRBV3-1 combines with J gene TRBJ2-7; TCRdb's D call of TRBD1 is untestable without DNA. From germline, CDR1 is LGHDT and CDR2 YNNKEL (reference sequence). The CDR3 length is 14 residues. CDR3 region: CASSPPGASYEQYF.

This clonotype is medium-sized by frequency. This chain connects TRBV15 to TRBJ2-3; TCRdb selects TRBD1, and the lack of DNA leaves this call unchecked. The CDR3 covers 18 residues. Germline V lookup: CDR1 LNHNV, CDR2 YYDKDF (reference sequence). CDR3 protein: CATSWESGTGVHADTQYF.

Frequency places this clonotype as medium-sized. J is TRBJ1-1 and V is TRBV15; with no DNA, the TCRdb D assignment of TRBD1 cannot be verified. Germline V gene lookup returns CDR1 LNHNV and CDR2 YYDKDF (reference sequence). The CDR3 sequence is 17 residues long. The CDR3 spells CATSVSRRQVENTEAFF. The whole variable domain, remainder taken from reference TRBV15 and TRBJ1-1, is DAMVIQNPRYQVTQFGKPVTLSCSQTLNHNVMYWYQQKSSQAPKLLFHYYDKDFNNEADTPDNFQSRRPNTSFCFLDIRSPGLGDTAMYLCATSVSRRQVENTEAFFGQGTRLTVV.

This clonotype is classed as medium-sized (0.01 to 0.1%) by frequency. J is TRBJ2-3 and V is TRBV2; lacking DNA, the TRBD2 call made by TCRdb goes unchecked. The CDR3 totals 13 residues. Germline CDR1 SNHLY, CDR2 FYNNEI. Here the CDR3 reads CASNYYFGTSKYF.

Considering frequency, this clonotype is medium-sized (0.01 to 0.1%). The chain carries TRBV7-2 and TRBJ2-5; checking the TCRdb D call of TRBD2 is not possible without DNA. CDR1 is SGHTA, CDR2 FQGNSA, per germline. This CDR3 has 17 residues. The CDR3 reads CASSLSLAGMYQETQYF.

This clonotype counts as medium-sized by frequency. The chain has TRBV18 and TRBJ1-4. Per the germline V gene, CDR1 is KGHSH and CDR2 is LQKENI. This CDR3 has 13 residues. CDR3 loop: CASSTATNEKLFF.

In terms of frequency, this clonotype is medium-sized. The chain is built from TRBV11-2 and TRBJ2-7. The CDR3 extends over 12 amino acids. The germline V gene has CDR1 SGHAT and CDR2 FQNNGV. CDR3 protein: CASSLGRHEQYF. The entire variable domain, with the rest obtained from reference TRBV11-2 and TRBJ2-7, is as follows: EAGVAQSPRYKIIEKRQSVAFWCNPISGHATLYWYQQILGQGPKLLIQFQNNGVVDDSQLPKDRFSAERLKGVDSTLKIQPAKLEDSAVYLCASSLGRHEQYFGPGTRLTVT.

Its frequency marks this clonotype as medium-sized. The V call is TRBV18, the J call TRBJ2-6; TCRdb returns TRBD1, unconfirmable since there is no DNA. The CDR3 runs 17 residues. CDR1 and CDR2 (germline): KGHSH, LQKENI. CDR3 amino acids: CASSPKQGSSGANVLTF.

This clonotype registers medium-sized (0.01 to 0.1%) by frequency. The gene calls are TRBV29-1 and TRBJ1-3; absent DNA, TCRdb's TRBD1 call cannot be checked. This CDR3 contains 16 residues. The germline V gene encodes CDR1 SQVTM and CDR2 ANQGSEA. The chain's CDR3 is CSVELLGQARRNTIYF. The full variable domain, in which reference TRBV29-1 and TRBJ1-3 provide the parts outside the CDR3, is SAVISQKPSRDICQRGTSLTIQCQVDSQVTMMFWYRQQPGQSLTLIATANQGSEATYESGFVIDKFPISRPNLTFSTLTVSNMSPEDSSIYLCSVELLGQARRNTIYFGEGSWLTVV.

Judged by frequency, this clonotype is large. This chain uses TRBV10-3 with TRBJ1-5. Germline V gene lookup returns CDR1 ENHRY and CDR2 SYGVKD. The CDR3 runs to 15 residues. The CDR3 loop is CAISEGLESNQPQHF.

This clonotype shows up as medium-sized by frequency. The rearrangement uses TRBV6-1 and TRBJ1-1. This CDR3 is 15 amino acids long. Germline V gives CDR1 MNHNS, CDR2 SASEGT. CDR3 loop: CASKTVSSSGTEAFF.

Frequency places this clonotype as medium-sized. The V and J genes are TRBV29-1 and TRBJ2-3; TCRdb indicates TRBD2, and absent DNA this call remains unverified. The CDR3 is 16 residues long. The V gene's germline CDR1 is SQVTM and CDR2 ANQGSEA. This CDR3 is CSVAGTSGPEGDTQYF.

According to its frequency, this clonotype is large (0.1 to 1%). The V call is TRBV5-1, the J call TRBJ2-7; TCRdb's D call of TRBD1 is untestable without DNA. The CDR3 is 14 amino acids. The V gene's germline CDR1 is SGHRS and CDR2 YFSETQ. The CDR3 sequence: CASSTPGQNYEQYF.

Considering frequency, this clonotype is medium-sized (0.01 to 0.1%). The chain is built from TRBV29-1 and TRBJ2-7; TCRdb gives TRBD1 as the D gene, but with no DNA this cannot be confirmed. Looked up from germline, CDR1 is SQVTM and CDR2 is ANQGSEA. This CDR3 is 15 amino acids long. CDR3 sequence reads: CSVEDPRGGPDEQYF.

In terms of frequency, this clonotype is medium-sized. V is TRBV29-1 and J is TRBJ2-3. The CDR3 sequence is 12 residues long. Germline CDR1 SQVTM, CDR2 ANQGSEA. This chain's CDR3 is CSVGSRPDTQYF.

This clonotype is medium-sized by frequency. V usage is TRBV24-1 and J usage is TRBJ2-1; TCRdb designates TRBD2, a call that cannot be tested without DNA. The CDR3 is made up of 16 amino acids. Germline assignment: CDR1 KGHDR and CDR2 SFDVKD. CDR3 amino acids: CATSDLTLAGADEQFF.

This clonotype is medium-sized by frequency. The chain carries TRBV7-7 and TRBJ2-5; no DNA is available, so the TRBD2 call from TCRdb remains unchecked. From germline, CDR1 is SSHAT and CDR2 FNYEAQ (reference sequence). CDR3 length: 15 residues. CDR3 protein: CASSSAGTAQETQYF.

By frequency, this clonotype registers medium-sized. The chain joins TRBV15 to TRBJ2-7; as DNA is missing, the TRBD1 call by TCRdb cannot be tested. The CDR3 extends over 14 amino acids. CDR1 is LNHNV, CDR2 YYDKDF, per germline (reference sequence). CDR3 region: CATSRGQEDYEQYF.

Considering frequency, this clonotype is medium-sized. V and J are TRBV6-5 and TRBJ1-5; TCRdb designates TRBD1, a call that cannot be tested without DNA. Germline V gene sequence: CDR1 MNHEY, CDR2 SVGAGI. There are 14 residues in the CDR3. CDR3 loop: CASRRTGRNQPQHF.